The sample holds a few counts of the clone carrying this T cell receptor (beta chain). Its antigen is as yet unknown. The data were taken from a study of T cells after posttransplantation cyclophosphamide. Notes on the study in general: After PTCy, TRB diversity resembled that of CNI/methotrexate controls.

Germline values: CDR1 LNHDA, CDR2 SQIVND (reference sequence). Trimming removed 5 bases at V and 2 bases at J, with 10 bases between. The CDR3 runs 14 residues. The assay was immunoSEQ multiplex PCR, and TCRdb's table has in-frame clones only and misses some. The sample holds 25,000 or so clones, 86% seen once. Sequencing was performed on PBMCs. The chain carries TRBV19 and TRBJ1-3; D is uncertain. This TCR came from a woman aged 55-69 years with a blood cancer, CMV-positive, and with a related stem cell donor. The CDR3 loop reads CASSVLEAGNTIYF. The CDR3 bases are TGTGCCAGTAGTGTACTCGAGGCTGGAAACACCATATATTTT. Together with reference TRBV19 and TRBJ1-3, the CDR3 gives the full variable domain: DGGITQSPKYLFRKEGQNVTLSCEQNLNHDAMYWYRQDPGQGLRLIYYSQIVNDFQKGDIAEGYSVSREKKESFPLTVTSAQKNPTAFYLCASSVLEAGNTIYFGEGSWLTVV.